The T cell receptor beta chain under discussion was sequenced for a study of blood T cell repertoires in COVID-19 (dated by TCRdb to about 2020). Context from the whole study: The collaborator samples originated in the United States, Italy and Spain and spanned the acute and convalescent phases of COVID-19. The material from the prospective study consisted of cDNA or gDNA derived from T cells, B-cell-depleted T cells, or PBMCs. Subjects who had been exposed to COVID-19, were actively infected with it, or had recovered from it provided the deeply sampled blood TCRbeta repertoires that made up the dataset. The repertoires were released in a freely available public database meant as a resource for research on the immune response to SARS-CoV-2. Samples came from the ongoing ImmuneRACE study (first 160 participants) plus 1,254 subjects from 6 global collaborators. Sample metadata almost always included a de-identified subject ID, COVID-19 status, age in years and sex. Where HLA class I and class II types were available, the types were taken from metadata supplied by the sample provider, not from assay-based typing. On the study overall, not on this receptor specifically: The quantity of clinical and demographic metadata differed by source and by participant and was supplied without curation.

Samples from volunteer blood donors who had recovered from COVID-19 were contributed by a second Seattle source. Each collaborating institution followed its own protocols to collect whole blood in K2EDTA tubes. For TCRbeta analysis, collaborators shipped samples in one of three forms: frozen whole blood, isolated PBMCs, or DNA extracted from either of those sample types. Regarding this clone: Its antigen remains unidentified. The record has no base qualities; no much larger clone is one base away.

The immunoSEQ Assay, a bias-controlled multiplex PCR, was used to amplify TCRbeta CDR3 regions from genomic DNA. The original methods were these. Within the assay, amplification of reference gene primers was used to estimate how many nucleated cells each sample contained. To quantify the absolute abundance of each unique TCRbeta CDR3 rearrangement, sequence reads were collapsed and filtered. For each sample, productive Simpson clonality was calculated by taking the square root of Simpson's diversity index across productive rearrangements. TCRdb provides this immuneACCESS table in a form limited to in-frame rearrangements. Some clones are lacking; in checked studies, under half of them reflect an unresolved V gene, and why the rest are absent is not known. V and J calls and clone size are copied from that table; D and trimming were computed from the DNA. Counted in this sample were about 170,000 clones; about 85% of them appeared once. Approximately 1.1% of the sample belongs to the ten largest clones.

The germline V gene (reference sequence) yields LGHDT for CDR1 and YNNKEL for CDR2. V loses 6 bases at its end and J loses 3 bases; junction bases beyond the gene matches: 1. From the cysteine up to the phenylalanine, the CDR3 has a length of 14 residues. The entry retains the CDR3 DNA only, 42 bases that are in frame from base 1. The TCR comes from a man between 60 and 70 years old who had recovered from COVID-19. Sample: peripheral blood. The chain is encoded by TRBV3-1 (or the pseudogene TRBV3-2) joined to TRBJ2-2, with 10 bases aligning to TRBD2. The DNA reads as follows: TGTGCCAGCAGGCTAGCGGGGGACACCGGGGAGCTGTTTTTT. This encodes CASRLAGDTGELFF.